This TCR beta chain was sequenced for a study of CD8+ T cells in alopecia areata. This clone was detected a few times. In each case, RNA was isolated and then reverse transcribed into cDNA as the sequencing template. TCRdb's copy holds only in-frame clones and misses some; the assay was immunoSEQ multiplex PCR. The sample contains some 180,000 clones, 40% to 65% of which appear only once. CDR1 is LNHDA and CDR2 is SQIVND in the germline V gene (reference sequence). Trimming cost V 6 bases and J 0 bases, with 18 bases left between them. The CDR3 extends over 18 amino acids. The sample's treatment: oral pan-JAK inhibitor, 5-10 mg twice daily.

The TCR originated in a human donor with alopecia areata. The V call is TRBV19, the J call TRBJ2-6; D may be TRBD1 (5 bases). The sample was CD8+ T cells sorted from blood, taken at week 24, from a patient treated with tofacitinib. CDR3: CASRDRDPDSSGANVLTF. For the CDR3, the DNA is TGTGCCAGTAGAGACAGAGACCCCGACAGCTCTGGGGCCAACGTCCTGACTTTC.